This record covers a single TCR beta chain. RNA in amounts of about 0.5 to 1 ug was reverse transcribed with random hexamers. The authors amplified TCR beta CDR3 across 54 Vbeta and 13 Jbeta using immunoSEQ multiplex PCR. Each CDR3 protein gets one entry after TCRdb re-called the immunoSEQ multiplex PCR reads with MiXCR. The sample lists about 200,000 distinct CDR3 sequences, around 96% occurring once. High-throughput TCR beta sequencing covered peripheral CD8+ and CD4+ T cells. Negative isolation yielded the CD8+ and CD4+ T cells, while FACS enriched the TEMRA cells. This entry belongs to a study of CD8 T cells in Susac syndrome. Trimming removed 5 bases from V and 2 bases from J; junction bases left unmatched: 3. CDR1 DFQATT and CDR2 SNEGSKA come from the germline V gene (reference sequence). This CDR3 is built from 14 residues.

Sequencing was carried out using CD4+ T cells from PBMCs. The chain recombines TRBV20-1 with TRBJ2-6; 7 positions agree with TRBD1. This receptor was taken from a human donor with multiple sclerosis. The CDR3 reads CSALGTAGANVLTF. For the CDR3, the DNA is TGCAGTGCTTTAGGGACAGCTGGGGCCAACGTCCTGACTTTC.